This TCR beta chain was observed in a study of blood T cell repertoires in COVID-19. Turning to the study itself: Sources were T cells, B-cell-depleted T cells, or PBMCs; the material itself was cDNA or gDNA.

The length of the CDR3 is 14 residues. CDR1 MNHEY and CDR2 SVGAGI come from the germline V gene. V gave up 6 bases and J gave up 5 bases; unmatched junction bases: 7. The assay was immunoSEQ multiplex PCR, and TCRdb's table has in-frame clones only and misses some. The table records about 77,000 clones, around 70% of them present only once. This clone was found a few times. Input material: peripheral blood. This sequence originates from a man between 60 and 75 years old with acute or convalescent COVID-19. The genes are TRBV6-5 and TRBJ1-5; 7 bases are shared with TRBD1. The CDR3 coding sequence is TGTGCCAGCAGAGCTTTGACAGGGTATCAGCCCCAGCATTTT. Protein product: CASRALTGYQPQHF.